This T cell receptor (beta chain) stems from a study of blood T cell repertoires in COVID-19. Looking at the study overall: T cells, B-cell-depleted T cells, or PBMCs provided the cDNA or gDNA that served as material.

Study processing details: Amplification of reference gene primers was used by the study to estimate nucleated cell counts. The method was immunoSEQ multiplex PCR; TCRdb's version includes in-frame clones alone and lacks a portion of them. That table furnishes V, J and clone size, whereas the DNA furnished D and trimming. The sample yields 150,000 to 200,000 clones, around 77% seen once. This CDR3 is built from 16 residues. The germline V gene encodes CDR1 LGHNA and CDR2 YNFKEQ. V was clipped by 3 bases and J by 4 bases; unmatched bases: 8. The source of this sequence is a man aged 55 to 69 with active or convalescent COVID-19. Input material: peripheral blood. V usage is TRBV4-2 and J usage is TRBJ2-3; TRBD2 aligns across 9 bases. CDR3: CASSHGREGSADTQYF. Here the CDR3 DNA reads TGTGCCAGCAGCCATGGGCGGGAGGGCTCTGCAGATACGCAGTATTTT.